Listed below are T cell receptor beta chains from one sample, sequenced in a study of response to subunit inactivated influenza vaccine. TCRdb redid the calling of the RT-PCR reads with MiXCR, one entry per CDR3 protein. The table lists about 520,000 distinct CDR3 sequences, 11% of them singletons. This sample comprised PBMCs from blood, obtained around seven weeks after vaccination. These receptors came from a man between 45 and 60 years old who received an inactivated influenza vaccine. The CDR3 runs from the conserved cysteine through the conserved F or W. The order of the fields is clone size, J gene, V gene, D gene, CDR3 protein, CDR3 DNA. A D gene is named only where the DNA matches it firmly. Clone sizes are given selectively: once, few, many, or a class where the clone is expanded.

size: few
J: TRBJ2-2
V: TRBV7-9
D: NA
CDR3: CASSDGTTNTGELFF
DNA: TGTGCCAGTTCTGACGGGACAACGAACACCGGGGAGCTGTTTTTT

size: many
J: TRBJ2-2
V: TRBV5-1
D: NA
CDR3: CANADPGTGELFF
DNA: TGCGCCAACGCTGACCCAGGGACCGGGGAGCTGTTTTTT

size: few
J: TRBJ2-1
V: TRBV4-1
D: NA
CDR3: CASSQDRKVLGYNEQFF
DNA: TGCGCCAGCAGCCAAGATCGGAAGGTTTTGGGATACAATGAGCAGTTCTTC

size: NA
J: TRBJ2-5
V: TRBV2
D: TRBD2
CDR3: CASSERSGGIETQYF
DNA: TGTGCCAGCAGTGAACGTAGCGGGGGGATCGAGACCCAGTACTTC

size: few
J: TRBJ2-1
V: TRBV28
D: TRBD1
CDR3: CASRRNRGSYNEQFF
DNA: TGTGCCAGCAGGAGGAACAGGGGCTCCTACAATGAGCAGTTCTTC

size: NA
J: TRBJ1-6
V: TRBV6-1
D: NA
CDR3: CASSRGQETTPLHF
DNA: TGTGCCAGCAGCCGAGGACAAGAGACTACGCCCCTCCACTTT

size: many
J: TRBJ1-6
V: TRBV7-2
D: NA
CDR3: CASSLRGRVNNSPLHF
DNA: TGTGCCAGCAGCTTAAGAGGACGGGTCAATAATTCACCCCTCCACTTT

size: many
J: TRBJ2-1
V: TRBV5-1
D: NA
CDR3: CASSIGWHNEQFF
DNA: TGCGCCAGCAGCATTGGCTGGCACAATGAGCAGTTCTTC

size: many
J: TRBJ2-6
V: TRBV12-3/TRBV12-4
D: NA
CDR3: CASSYSGANVLTF
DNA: TGTGCCAGCAGTTACTCTGGGGCCAACGTCCTGACTTTC

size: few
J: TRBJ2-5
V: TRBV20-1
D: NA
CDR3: CSAETSPGGWETQYF
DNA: TGCAGTGCTGAGACTTCGCCTGGGGGGTGGGAGACCCAGTACTTC

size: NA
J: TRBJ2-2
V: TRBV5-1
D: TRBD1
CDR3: CASRTGQGSGELFF
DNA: TGCGCCAGCAGGACCGGACAGGGATCCGGGGAGCTGTTTTTT

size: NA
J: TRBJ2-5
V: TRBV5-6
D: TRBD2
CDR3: CASSGTWTSGRSETQYF
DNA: TGTGCCAGCAGCGGAACCTGGACTAGCGGGAGATCAGAGACCCAGTACTTC

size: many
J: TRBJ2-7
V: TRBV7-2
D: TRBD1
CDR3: CASSDGQGGSYEQYF
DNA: TGTGCCAGCAGCGACGGACAGGGAGGATCCTACGAGCAGTACTTC

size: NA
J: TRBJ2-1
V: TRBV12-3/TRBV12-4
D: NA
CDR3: CASSTGSCNEQFF
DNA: TGTGCCAGCAGTACAGGGTCCTGCAATGAGCAGTTCTTC

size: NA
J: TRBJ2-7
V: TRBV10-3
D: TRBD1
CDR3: CANGDRLIEQYF
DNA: TGTGCCAACGGGGACAGATTAATCGAGCAGTACTTC

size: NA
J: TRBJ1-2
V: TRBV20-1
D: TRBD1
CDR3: CSAETGEGYGYTF
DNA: TGCAGTGCTGAGACAGGGGAGGGCTATGGCTACACCTTC

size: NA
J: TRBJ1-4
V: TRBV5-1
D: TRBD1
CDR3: CASSLATGGGGEKLFF
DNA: TGCGCCAGCAGCTTGGCTACAGGGGGCGGAGGTGAAAAACTGTTTTTT

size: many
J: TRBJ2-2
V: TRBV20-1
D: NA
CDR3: CSASSGQRIFTGELFF
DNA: TGCAGTGCTAGTTCTGGACAGCGTATTTTTACCGGGGAGCTGTTTTTT

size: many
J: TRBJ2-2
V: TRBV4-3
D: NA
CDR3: CASSQDEGSRELFF
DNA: TGCGCCAGCAGCCAAGATGAGGGCTCCAGGGAGCTGTTTTTT

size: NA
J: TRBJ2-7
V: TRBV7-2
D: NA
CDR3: CASSFGDTTYEQYF
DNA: TGTGCCAGCAGCTTTGGGGACACAACCTACGAGCAGTACTTC

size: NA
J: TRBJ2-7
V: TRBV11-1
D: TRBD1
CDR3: CASSSTGGQGARTYEQYF
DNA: TGTGCCAGCAGCTCCACCGGAGGACAGGGGGCTCGTACGTACGAGCAGTACTTC

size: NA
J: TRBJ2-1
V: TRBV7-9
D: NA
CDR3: CASSLSGAGPYNEQFF
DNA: TGTGCCAGCAGCTTGTCTGGTGCGGGACCTTACAATGAGCAGTTCTTC

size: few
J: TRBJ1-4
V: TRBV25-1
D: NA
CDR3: CASSESSEKLFF
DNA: TGTGCCAGCAGTGAATCGTCTGAAAAACTGTTTTTT

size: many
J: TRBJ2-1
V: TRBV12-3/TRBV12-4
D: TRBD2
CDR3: CASSPSSGSPTYNEQFF
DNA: TGTGCCAGCAGTCCCTCTAGCGGGAGTCCAACCTACAATGAGCAGTTCTTC

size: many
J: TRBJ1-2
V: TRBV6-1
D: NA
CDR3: CASSATGTFYGYTF
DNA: TGTGCCAGCAGCGCCACCGGGACTTTCTATGGCTACACCTTC

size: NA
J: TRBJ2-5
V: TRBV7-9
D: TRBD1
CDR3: CASSLGTGDLETQYF
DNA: TGTGCCAGCAGCCTGGGGACAGGGGACCTGGAGACCCAGTACTTC

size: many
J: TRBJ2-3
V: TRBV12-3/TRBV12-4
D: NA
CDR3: CASSRGPTDTQYF
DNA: TGCGCCAGCAGCCGGGGGCCCACAGATACGCAGTATTTT

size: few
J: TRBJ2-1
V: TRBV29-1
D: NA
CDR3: CSVRTTLKVDYNEQFF
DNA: TGCAGCGTTAGAACCACACTGAAAGTAGACTACAATGAGCAGTTCTTC

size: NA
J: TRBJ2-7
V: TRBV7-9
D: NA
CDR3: CASSPQGPRAYEQYF
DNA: TGTGCCAGCAGCCCCCAGGGTCCGCGCGCCTACGAGCAGTACTTC

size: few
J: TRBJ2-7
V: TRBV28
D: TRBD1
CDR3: CASSPQGVVTYEQYF
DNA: TGTGCCAGCAGCCCACAGGGGGTAGTAACCTACGAGCAGTACTTC

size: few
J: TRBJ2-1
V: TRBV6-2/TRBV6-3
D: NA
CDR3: CASSYIRSEQFF
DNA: TGTGCCAGCAGTTATATTAGGAGTGAGCAGTTCTTC

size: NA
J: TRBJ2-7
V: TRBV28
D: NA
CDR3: CASSSSPGGYEQYF
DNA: TGTGCCAGCAGTTCATCCCCTGGGGGGTACGAGCAGTACTTC

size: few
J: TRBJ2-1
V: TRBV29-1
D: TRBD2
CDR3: CSVPLAGGEYNEQFF
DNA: TGCAGCGTCCCCTTAGCGGGAGGCGAATACAATGAGCAGTTCTTC

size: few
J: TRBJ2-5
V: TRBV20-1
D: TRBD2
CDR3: CSARDKTSGQETQYF
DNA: TGCAGTGCTAGAGATAAGACTAGCGGCCAAGAGACCCAGTACTTC

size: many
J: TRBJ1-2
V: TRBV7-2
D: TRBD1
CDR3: CASSPNIGTGGLRGGYTF
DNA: TGTGCCAGCAGCCCGAATATCGGGACAGGGGGTTTACGGGGTGGCTACACCTTC

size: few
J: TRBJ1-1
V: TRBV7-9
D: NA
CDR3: CASSLTFGTEAFF
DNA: TGTGCCAGCAGCTTAACCTTTGGAACTGAAGCTTTCTTT

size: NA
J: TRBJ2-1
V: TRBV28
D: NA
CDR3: CASSATGSGLFF
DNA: TGTGCCAGCAGTGCCACAGGCTCCGGATTGTTCTTC

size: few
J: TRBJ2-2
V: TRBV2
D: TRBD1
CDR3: CASSETHQRQGYTGELFF
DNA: TGTGCCAGCAGTGAGACACACCAACGACAGGGATACACCGGGGAGCTGTTTTTT

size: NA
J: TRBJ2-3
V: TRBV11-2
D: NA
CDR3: CASSYSGTPGDTQYF
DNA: TGTGCCAGCAGCTACTCCGGGACCCCCGGAGATACGCAGTATTTT